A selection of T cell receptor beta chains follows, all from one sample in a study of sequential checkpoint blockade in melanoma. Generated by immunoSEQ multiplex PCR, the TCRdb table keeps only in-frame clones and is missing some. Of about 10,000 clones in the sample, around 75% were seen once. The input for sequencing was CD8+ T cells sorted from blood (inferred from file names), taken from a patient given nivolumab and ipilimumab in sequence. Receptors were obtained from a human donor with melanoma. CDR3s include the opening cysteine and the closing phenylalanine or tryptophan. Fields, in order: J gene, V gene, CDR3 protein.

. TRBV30 CAWKDRGLSYEQYF
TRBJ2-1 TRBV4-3 CASSNGLAGGPGNEQFF
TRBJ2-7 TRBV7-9 CASSRRDGYEQYF
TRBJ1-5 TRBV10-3 CAISETITSGQPQHF
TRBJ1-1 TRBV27 CASSYKPNTEAFF
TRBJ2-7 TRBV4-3 CASSQDRVLGYYEQYF
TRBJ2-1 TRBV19 CASSYPSVADEQFF
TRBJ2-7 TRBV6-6 CASSPTRFYEQYF
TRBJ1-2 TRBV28 CASSTPDRGREYGYTF
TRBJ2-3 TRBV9 CASSVVSPDTQYF
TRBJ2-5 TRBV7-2 CASSLGTSHQYF
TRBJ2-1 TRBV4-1 CASSPGQGFYNEQFF
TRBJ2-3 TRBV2 CASRDLEGTDTQYF
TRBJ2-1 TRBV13 CASRSGTGAYNEQFF
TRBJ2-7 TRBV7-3 CASSLGASYEQYF
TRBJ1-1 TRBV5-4 CASSSQGADEAFF